This T cell receptor (beta chain) was profiled in a study of spatial heterogeneity in lung cancer. Time point noted: sample taken at primary tumor resection. From tumor, nontumor lung or frozen PBMC, whole RNA was taken unsorted for sequencing. The CDR3 has 15 residues. CDR1 is SGHAT and CDR2 is FQNNGV in the germline V gene. J was trimmed by 3 bases and V by 4 bases; bases with no gene match: 3. MiXCR, run by TCRdb on the 5' RACE reads, gives a single entry per CDR3 protein. The data contain 40,000 to 55,000 distinct CDR3 sequences, roughly 15% of them seen just once; the ten biggest clones take up about 60%.

The genes are TRBV11-2 and TRBJ2-1; TRBD2 matches at 10 bases. The TCR originated in a male donor with early-stage non-small cell lung cancer. This material consisted of PBMCs, taken at surgery. The CDR3, as DNA: TGTGCCAGCAGCTACCTAGCGGGAGACTACAATGAGCAGTTCTTC. Encoded protein: CASSYLAGDYNEQFF.